The 24 T cell receptor beta chains below come from one sample, sequenced in a study of PD-1 blockade in classical Hodgkin lymphoma. TCRdb's table, derived via immunoSEQ multiplex PCR, lists solely in-frame clones and lacks some. Of fewer than 90,000 clones in the sample, approximately 94% were seen once. Every patient relapsed after autologous stem cell transplantation, and brentuximab vedotin exposure varied. The sequenced sample was peripheral blood mononuclear cells (PBMCs), obtained at baseline. Receptors originate from a human donor with classical Hodgkin lymphoma.

This clone was seen only once. Its ends do not fully match the called genes, so a read error is possible. The chain uses TRBV5-4 and TRBJ2-5; unclear D gene. From germline, CDR1 is SGHNT and CDR2 YYREEE (reference sequence). This CDR3 region has 14 residues. This chain's CDR3 is CASSLDQIQETQYF. The CDR3, as DNA: TGTGCCAGCAGTTTGGACCAAATCCAAGAGACCCAGTACTTC.

The chain combines TRBV6-5 with TRBJ2-2; D is possibly TRBD2 (6 bases). The CDR3 contains 13 residues. Germline CDR1 MNHEY, CDR2 SVGAGI. Trimming stripped 11 bases from V and 3 bases from J, with 13 bases between. CDR3 residues: CAATSGYTGELFF. The CDR3 DNA reads TGTGCCGCCACCAGCGGGTACACCGGGGAGCTGTTTTTT.

The J gene is TRBJ2-7, the V gene TRBV4-3; 11 bases align to TRBD1. With V trimmed by 3 bases and J by 5 bases, 3 bases remained unmatched. This CDR3 region has 14 residues. The germline V gene encodes CDR1 LGHNA and CDR2 YSLEER. CDR3 sequence: CASSQGTGGNEQYF. The CDR3 DNA reads TGCGCCAGCAGCCAGGGGACAGGGGGAAACGAGCAGTACTTC.

This clone has only one observation. The rearrangement uses TRBV5-6 and TRBJ1-2; no clear D gene. This CDR3 has 13 amino acids. Deletions cut 0 bases from V and 1 base from J, with 4 bases between. Germline values: CDR1 SGHDT, CDR2 YYEEEE. DNA for the CDR3: TGTGCCAGCAGCTTGGGCAGTAACTATGGCTACACCTTC. Translation: CASSLGSNYGYTF.

The chain couples TRBV14 to TRBJ1-3; D is ambiguous. V was trimmed by 8 bases and J by 3 bases, leaving 14 bases between them. Per germline, CDR1 SGHDN and CDR2 FVKESK. The CDR3 sequence is 14 residues long. This chain's CDR3 is CASRPHSGGNTIYF. The CDR3 coding sequence is TGTGCCAGCCGCCCCCACTCTGGTGGAAACACCATATATTTT.

This clone was seen once. The chain joins TRBV2 to TRBJ1-2; D remains unclear. CDR1 and CDR2 from the germline V gene are SNHLY and FYNNEI. Trimming took off 6 bases at V and 8 bases at J, with 10 bases between the two ends. There are 11 residues in the CDR3. CDR3 sequence: CASRQPSGYTF. CDR3 nucleotides: TGTGCCAGCAGACAGCCCAGCGGCTACACCTTC.

The chain couples TRBV11-1 to TRBJ1-6, with 7 bases fitting TRBD1. This CDR3 comprises 14 residues. Germline trimming cut 5 bases from V and 10 bases from J; bases unmatched to any gene: 8. The V gene's germline CDR1 is SGHAT and CDR2 FQDESV (reference sequence). The CDR3 is CASSPTGAGSPLHF. The CDR3 coding sequence is TGTGCCAGCAGCCCCACAGGGGCGGGATCACCCCTCCACTTT.

The rearrangement uses TRBV29-1 and TRBJ2-1; weak D call: TRBD1 (6 bases). There are 11 residues in the CDR3. Looked up from germline, CDR1 is SQVTM and CDR2 is ANQGSEA. The V gene lost 7 bases and the J gene lost 8 bases, with 12 bases spanning the gap. The CDR3 coding sequence is TGCAGCGGGTCCAGGGGTGATGAGCAGTTCTTC. Its translation is CSGSRGDEQFF.

The CDR3 coding sequence is TGTGCCAGCAGCGTAGGGGGGGAGGTCTACGAGCAGTACTTC. It encodes CASSVGGEVYEQYF. The J gene is TRBJ2-7, the V gene TRBV9; possibly TRBD2 for D (6 bases). V lost 0 bases to trimming and J lost 3 bases, with 10 bases between them. The CDR3 totals 14 residues. Germline loops: CDR1 SGDLS, CDR2 YYNGEE.

This clone occurred a few times. V is TRBV7-3 and J is TRBJ2-7; D might be TRBD1 (6 bases). V dropped 2 bases and J dropped 1 base, with 12 bases sitting between them. Germline V CDR1 and CDR2: SGHTA, FQGTGA. This CDR3 comprises 15 residues. CDR3 protein: CASSLAQGTSYEQYF. The CDR3 DNA reads TGTGCCAGCAGCTTAGCTCAGGGGACGTCCTACGAGCAGTACTTC.

The chain joins TRBV30 to TRBJ2-1, with 7 bases aligning to TRBD2. The germline V gene has CDR1 GTSNPN and CDR2 SVGIG (reference sequence). The CDR3 has 13 amino acids. Trimming removed 3 bases from V and 9 bases from J; junction bases left unmatched: 8. For the CDR3, the DNA is TGTGCCTGGAGGGGCGTTCGGACTAGTGAGCAGTTCTTC. It is translated as CAWRGVRTSEQFF.

V and J are TRBV19 and TRBJ2-7; tentatively, D is TRBD2 (7 bases). Germline values: CDR1 LNHDA, CDR2 SQIVND (reference sequence). Trimming removed 5 bases at V and 2 bases at J, with 16 bases between. The CDR3 covers 15 residues. This CDR3 reads CASSGARGGTYEQYF. The CDR3 DNA reads TGTGCCAGTAGTGGAGCGAGGGGGGGAACCTACGAGCAGTACTTC. Full variable domain (missing parts from reference TRBV19 and TRBJ2-7): DGGITQSPKYLFRKEGQNVTLSCEQNLNHDAMYWYRQDPGQGLRLIYYSQIVNDFQKGDIAEGYSVSREKKESFPLTVTSAQKNPTAFYLCASSGARGGTYEQYFGPGTRLTVT.

The rearrangement links TRBV9 to TRBJ2-5, with D unclear. Between the trimmed V and J ends, which lost 3 bases and 0 bases, there was a span of 9 bases. The CDR3 totals 14 residues. Germline assignment: CDR1 SGDLS and CDR2 YYNGEE. The CDR3 bases are TGTGCCAGCAGCGCGACCGGGTACCAAGAGACCCAGTACTTC. Its protein product is CASSATGYQETQYF. Filled out from reference TRBV9 and TRBJ2-5, the complete variable domain reads DSGVTQTPKHLITATGQRVTLRCSPRSGDLSVYWYQQSLDQGLQFLIQYYNGEERAKGNILERFSAQQFPDLHSELNLSSLELGDSALYFCASSATGYQETQYFGPGTRLLVL.

V is TRBV6-6 and J is TRBJ1-1, with D possibly TRBD1 on 5 matching bases. Per germline, CDR1 MNHNY and CDR2 SVGAGI (reference sequence). The CDR3 totals 14 residues. Between the trimmed V and J ends, which lost 3 bases and 1 base, there was a span of 9 bases. CDR3: CASSYQGGNTEAFF. CDR3 in DNA: TGTGCCAGCAGTTATCAGGGCGGGAACACTGAAGCTTTCTTT.

The chain couples TRBV7-2 to TRBJ1-1, with a tentative D call TRBD1 (6 bases). This CDR3 has 15 amino acids. Germline values: CDR1 SGHTA, CDR2 FQGNSA. With 2 bases removed from V and 8 bases from J, the gap between germline ends came to 18 bases. The CDR3 DNA reads TGTGCCAGCAGCTTACCCCATAGGAGGGGGGCCGAAGCTTTCTTT. This sequence encodes CASSLPHRRGAEAFF.

This chain connects TRBV30 to TRBJ2-7; 11 bases match TRBD2. CDR3 length: 13 amino acids. Germline V gene lookup returns CDR1 GTSNPN and CDR2 SVGIG (reference sequence). Trimming cost V 4 bases and J 4 bases; bases outside gene matches: 3. The CDR3: CAWTSGGPYEQYF. CDR3 DNA: TGTGCCTGGACTAGCGGGGGGCCATACGAGCAGTACTTC. Using reference TRBV30 and TRBJ2-7 for the parts outside the CDR3, the full variable domain is SQTIHQWPATLVQPVGSPLSLECTVEGTSNPNLYWYRQAAGRGLQLLFYSVGIGQISSEVPQNLSASRPQDRQFILSSKKLLLSDSGFYLCAWTSGGPYEQYFGPGTRLTVT.

This chain connects TRBV4-2 to TRBJ2-3, with 11 bases aligning to TRBD2. Germline V gene data show CDR1 as LGHNA and CDR2 as YNFKEQ. The trim removed 7 bases at V and 6 bases at J, leaving 6 bases unmatched. The CDR3 consists of 14 residues. CDR3 coding DNA: TGTGCCAGCACTAGCGGGGGGCCCGACGATACGCAGTATTTT. Its protein product is CASTSGGPDDTQYF.

V is TRBV29-1 and J is TRBJ2-3; 8 nucleotides line up with TRBD1. Germline V gene data show CDR1 as SQVTM and CDR2 as ANQGSEA. The CDR3 length is 17 residues. Trimming removed 7 bases from V and 0 bases from J; junction bases left unmatched: 15. CDR3 protein: CSAVTGGRISSTDTQYF. The CDR3 DNA reads TGCAGCGCCGTCACAGGGGGGAGAATCTCTAGCACAGATACGCAGTATTTT.

The genes are TRBV7-2 and TRBJ2-5; D might be TRBD2 (7 bases). The CDR3 loop spans 12 amino acids. Trimming took 1 base from V and 10 from J, leaving 10 bases between them. Germline V gene data show CDR1 as SGHTA and CDR2 as FQGNSA. For the CDR3, the DNA is TGTGCCAGCAGCTTAGACGGGGGGCTCCAGTACTTC. The encoded protein is CASSLDGGLQYF.

The gene calls are TRBV4-2 and TRBJ1-4, with a possible D match to TRBD1 (6 bases). This CDR3 has 17 residues. Trimming pared 1 base from V and 5 bases from J, leaving 17 bases between. Germline CDR1 reads LGHNA; CDR2 reads YNFKEQ. This chain's CDR3 is CASSQGGGQGRNEKLFF. CDR3 DNA: TGTGCCAGCAGCCAAGGAGGGGGGCAGGGCAGGAATGAAAAACTGTTTTTT.

Comment on this clone: A junction end diverges from the germline sequence, so it may reflect a read error. The genes are TRBV6-1 and TRBJ2-1, with D perhaps given as TRBD1 or TRBD2 (5 bases each). The germline V gene has CDR1 MNHNS and CDR2 SASEGT. The CDR3 is 14 amino acids. Written as DNA, the CDR3 is TGTGGCAGCCAAGAGGGGCGGTCCTACAATGAGCAGTTCTTC. This translates into CGSQEGRSYNEQFF.

This chain connects TRBV6-5 to TRBJ1-2; D ambiguous. This CDR3 has 12 residues. Trimming cost V 5 bases and J 4 bases, with 8 bases left between them. CDR1 is MNHEY and CDR2 is SVGAGI in the germline V gene. The CDR3 loop reads CASSLLFYGYTF. DNA for the CDR3: TGTGCCAGCAGTCTCCTATTCTATGGCTACACCTTC.

CDR3 in amino acids: CASSATNTGELFF. The DNA for the CDR3 is TGTGCCAGCAGTGCGACGAACACCGGGGAGCTGTTTTTT. The chain joins TRBV6-5 to TRBJ2-2; D ambiguous. The CDR3 is 13 amino acids. Germline V gene lookup returns CDR1 MNHEY and CDR2 SVGAGI. Trimming stripped 5 bases from V and 0 bases from J, with 4 bases between.

The rearrangement joins TRBV4-2 to TRBJ2-5, with D uncertain. Per germline, CDR1 LGHNA and CDR2 YNFKEQ. V dropped 0 bases and J dropped 1 base, with 24 bases sitting between them. The CDR3 length is 20 residues. CDR3 loop: CASSQDRARIQYRVQETQYF. CDR3 nucleotide sequence: TGTGCCAGCAGCCAAGATAGGGCCCGAATCCAATACCGGGTCCAAGAGACCCAGTACTTC.